This TCR beta chain originates from a study of T cell responses to AZD1222 COVID-19 vaccine. As to this clone: Antigen unknown.

Clones were sequenced by immunoSEQ multiplex PCR, and TCRdb holds only the in-frame ones, with some missing. The sample includes 110,000 to 150,000 clones, around nine tenths of them seen just once. Whole-study findings and limits: No repertoire was sampled before or during the peak T cell response, only after it. A rise in Spike-specific TCR breadth and depth followed two AZD1222 doses.

This specimen consisted of peripheral blood, obtained on day 0 of AZD1222 vaccination. The TCR comes from an adult in good health.

The CDR3 is CASSLDPPTDRGPYGYTF. In DNA, the CDR3 is TGTGCCAGCAGCTTAGACCCACCAACCGACAGGGGCCCGTATGGCTACACCTTC. V gene TRBV11-2 combines with J gene TRBJ1-2; TRBD1 matches at 8 bases. The CDR3 is made up of 18 amino acids. The germline CDR1 and CDR2 sequences are SGHAT and FQNNGV. Trimming at V came to 0 bases and at J to 5 bases, leaving 14 bases not matched to a gene.